This T cell receptor (beta chain) was captured in a study of yellow fever vaccine responses in identical twins. Findings of the study overall: Each twin's T cell response to the vaccine was reported to look partly convergent and partly personalized.

This CDR3 region has 17 residues. Germline lookup yields CDR1 SEHNR and CDR2 FQNEAQ (reference sequence). With 5 bases clipped from V and 5 bases from J, the junction kept 15 bases outside the gene matches. Worth noting for this clonotype: Antigen unknown.

A single record per CDR3 protein comes from TCRdb applying MiXCR to the RT-PCR reads. The data contain 3,000 to 4,000 distinct CDR3 sequences, almost 85% of them singletons. The material was T cells from blood (PBMCs), unsorted or a sorted subset (not recorded which), obtained before or after yellow fever vaccination (not recorded which). The chain employs TRBV7-9 and TRBJ2-5, with 9 bases lining up with TRBD1. The sequence was collected from a woman aged 18-35 years who received the yellow fever vaccine. The CDR3 sequence: CASSQDRGGNKLETQYF. The CDR3, as DNA: TGTGCCAGCAGCCAGGACAGGGGTGGAAATAAATTGGAGACCCAGTACTTC.